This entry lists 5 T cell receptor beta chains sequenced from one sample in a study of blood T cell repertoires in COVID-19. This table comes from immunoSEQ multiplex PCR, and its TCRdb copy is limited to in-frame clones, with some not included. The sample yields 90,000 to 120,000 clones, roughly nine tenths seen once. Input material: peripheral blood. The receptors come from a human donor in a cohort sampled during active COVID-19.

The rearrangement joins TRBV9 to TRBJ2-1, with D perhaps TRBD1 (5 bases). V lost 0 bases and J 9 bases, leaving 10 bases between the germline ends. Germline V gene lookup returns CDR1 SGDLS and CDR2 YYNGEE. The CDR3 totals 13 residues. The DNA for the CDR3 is TGTGCCAGCAGCGTAGTGGGGCAGGGTGAGCAGTTCTTC. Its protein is CASSVVGQGEQFF.

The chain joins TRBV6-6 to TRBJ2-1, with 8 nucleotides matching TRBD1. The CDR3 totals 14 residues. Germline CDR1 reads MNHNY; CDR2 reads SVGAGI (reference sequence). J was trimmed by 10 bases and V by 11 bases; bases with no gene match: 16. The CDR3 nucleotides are TGTGCCGCTCGACAGGGGAGCGGTTTTAGGGAGCAGTTCTTC. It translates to CAARQGSGFREQFF.

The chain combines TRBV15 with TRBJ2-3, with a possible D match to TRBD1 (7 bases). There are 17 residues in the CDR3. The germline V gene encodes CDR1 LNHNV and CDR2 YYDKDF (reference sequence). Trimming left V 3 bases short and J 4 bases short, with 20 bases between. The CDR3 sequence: CATSSQPGQSGADTQYF. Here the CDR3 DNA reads TGTGCCACCAGCAGCCAACCGGGACAGTCGGGGGCAGATACGCAGTATTTT.

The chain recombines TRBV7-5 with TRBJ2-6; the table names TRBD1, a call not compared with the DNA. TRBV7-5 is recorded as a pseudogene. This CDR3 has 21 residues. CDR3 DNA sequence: TGTGTCAGAAGCGAAGGAAGATTTGGACAGGATATTTTTATTGGGGCCAACGTCCTGACTTTC. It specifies CVRSEGRFGQDIFIGANVLTF.

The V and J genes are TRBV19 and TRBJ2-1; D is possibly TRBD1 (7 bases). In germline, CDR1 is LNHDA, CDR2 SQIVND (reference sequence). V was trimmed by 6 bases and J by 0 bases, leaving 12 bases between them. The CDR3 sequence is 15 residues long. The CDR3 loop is CASRAGQSSYNEQFF. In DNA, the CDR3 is TGTGCCAGTAGGGCGGGACAGAGCTCCTACAATGAGCAGTTCTTC.